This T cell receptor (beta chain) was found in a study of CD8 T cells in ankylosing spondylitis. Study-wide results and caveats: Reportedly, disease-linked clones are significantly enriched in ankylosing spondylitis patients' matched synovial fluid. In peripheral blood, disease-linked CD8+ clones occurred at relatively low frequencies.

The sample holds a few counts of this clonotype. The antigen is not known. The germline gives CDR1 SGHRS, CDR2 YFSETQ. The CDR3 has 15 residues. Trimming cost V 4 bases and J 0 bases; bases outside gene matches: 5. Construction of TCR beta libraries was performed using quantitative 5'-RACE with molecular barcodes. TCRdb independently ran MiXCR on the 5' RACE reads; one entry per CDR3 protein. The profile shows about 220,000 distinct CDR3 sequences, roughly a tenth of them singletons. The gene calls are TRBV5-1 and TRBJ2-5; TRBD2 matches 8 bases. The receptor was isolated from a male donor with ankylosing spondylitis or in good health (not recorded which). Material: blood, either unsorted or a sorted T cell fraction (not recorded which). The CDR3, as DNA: TGCGCCAGCAGCATCAATAGCGGGAACCAAGAGACCCAGTACTTC. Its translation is CASSINSGNQETQYF.